This T cell receptor (beta chain) was obtained from a study of CD8 T cells in ankylosing spondylitis. Whole-study results and caveats: The study looked at matched synovial fluid samples from ankylosing spondylitis patients. Disease-linked clones were reported to be significantly enriched there. The authors found the disease-linked clones to be CD8+ and relatively rare in peripheral blood.

Only a few counts were recorded for this clonotype. Its antigen remains unidentified. TCRdb itself ran the 5' RACE reads through MiXCR, one entry per CDR3 protein. In the table there are about 250,000 distinct CDR3 sequences, 8% to 9% of which are singletons. The origin of this receptor is a female donor with ankylosing spondylitis or in good health (not recorded which). Material: blood, either unsorted or a sorted T cell fraction (not recorded which).

CDR3 residues: CASSYSTGFYGYTF. CDR3 nucleotide sequence: TGTGCCAGCAGTTACTCGACTGGGTTCTATGGCTACACCTTC. The chain joins TRBV6-5 to TRBJ1-2; no clear D gene. Germline lookup yields CDR1 MNHEY and CDR2 SVGAGI. Trimming took 0 bases from V and 4 from J, leaving 9 bases between them. The CDR3 totals 14 residues.